Listed here are 32 T cell receptor beta chains from one sample, sequenced in a study of T cell responses to AZD1222 COVID-19 vaccine. The table came from immunoSEQ multiplex PCR; TCRdb's copy has only in-frame clones and leaves some out. The data show more than 150,000 clones, with roughly 90% seen just once and 0.99% held by the top ten. The specimen comprised peripheral blood, sampled on day 0 of AZD1222 vaccination. These receptor sequences come from an adult in good health.

The chain joins TRBV6-5 to TRBJ2-5, with TRBD2 matching 8 bases. This CDR3 is built from 14 residues. The ends lost 6 bases at V and 5 bases at J; junction bases unmatched: 8. CDR1 MNHEY and CDR2 SVGAGI come from the germline V gene. CDR3 region: CASRMRGAGETQYF. For the CDR3, the DNA is TGTGCCAGCAGGATGCGGGGGGCCGGGGAGACCCAGTACTTC.

This clone was observed once. The J gene is TRBJ2-7, the V gene TRBV21-1; TRBD2, the table's D call, lacks a check against the DNA. TRBV21-1 is deemed a pseudogene. CDR3 length: 17 amino acids. The CDR3 here is CASSKRGRTSGSYEQYF. The CDR3, as DNA: TGTGCCAGCAGCAAACGAGGAAGGACTAGCGGCTCCTACGAGCAGTACTTC.

The chain recombines TRBV28 with TRBJ1-1; TRBD1 aligns across 9 bases. Trimming took 6 bases from V and 6 from J; bases not matched to a gene: 11. CDR1 and CDR2 from the germline V gene are MDHEN and SYDVKM. The CDR3 has 15 residues. The chain's CDR3 is CASSPPGTGPPEAFF. For the CDR3, the DNA is TGTGCCAGCAGCCCACCCGGGACAGGGCCCCCTGAAGCTTTCTTT.

This chain links TRBV27 with TRBJ2-1; 13 bases are shared with TRBD2. Losses at the gene ends were 2 bases for V and 10 bases for J; bases not matched to a gene: 11. Germline CDR1 is MNHEY and CDR2 is SMNVEV (reference sequence). The CDR3 runs to 17 residues. The CDR3 spells CASSLPGLAGDPGEQFF. The CDR3 coding sequence is TGTGCCAGCAGTTTACCCGGACTAGCGGGAGACCCGGGGGAGCAGTTCTTC.

The chain employs TRBV10-2 and TRBJ2-3, with D tentatively TRBD1 (6 bases). CDR1 and CDR2 (germline): WSHSY, SAAADI. V was clipped by 7 bases and J by 9 bases, with 14 bases between them. This CDR3 has 12 residues. CDR3 nucleotide sequence: TGCGCCAGCAAAAGACAGGAAGGAACGCAGTATTTT. Its protein product is CASKRQEGTQYF.

The J gene is TRBJ2-7, the V gene TRBV18, with 8 bases that match TRBD1. Losses at the gene ends were 3 bases for V and 2 bases for J; bases not matched to a gene: 12. Germline V CDR1 and CDR2: KGHSH, LQKENI. CDR3 length: 17 residues. The CDR3 spells CASSPAPLDRGPYEQYF. The CDR3, as DNA: TGTGCCAGCTCACCCGCACCTCTTGACAGGGGTCCCTACGAGCAGTACTTC.

The chain employs TRBV5-5 and TRBJ2-5; no definite D call. There are 15 residues in the CDR3. Germline CDR1 is SGHKS and CDR2 is YYEKEE (reference sequence). V was pared by 4 bases and J by 0 bases, with 13 bases between. CDR3 DNA: TGTGCCAGCAGCGTGGGGTTTACAGACCAAGAGACCCAGTACTTC. Protein sequence: CASSVGFTDQETQYF.

The V gene is TRBV28, the J gene TRBJ2-3; TRBD2 aligns across 8 bases. CDR1 MDHEN and CDR2 SYDVKM come from the germline V gene. The ends lost 1 base at V and 6 bases at J; junction bases unmatched: 15. The CDR3 is 18 amino acids. The CDR3 DNA sequence: TGTGCCAGCAGTTTATCCCCGGGACTAGGGTCCCTTATCGATACGCAGTATTTT. It translates to CASSLSPGLGSLIDTQYF.

This chain connects TRBV7-9 to TRBJ1-1, with 7 positions matching TRBD1. The V gene's germline CDR1 is SEHNR and CDR2 FQNEAQ (reference sequence). CDR3 length: 13 amino acids. The trim removed 5 bases at V and 8 bases at J, leaving 8 bases unmatched. CDR3 sequence reads: CASSPGQIDEAFF. DNA for the CDR3: TGTGCCAGCAGCCCGGGACAGATCGACGAAGCTTTCTTT.

Here the CDR3 reads CATSRYATNEKLFF. The CDR3 DNA follows: TGTGCCACCAGCAGATATGCAACTAATGAAAAACTGTTTTTT. The rearrangement links TRBV15 to TRBJ1-4; D uncertain. The CDR3 is made up of 14 amino acids. Trimming left V 2 bases short and J 0 bases short, with 4 bases between. Looked up from germline, CDR1 is LNHNV and CDR2 is YYDKDF (reference sequence).

V usage is TRBV19 and J usage is TRBJ2-2; 7 nucleotides agree with TRBD1. Looked up from germline, CDR1 is LNHDA and CDR2 is SQIVND (reference sequence). The CDR3 loop spans 16 amino acids. Losses at the gene ends were 3 bases for V and 8 bases for J; bases not matched to a gene: 12. Here the CDR3 reads CASSIPWTGSPGELFF. In DNA form, the CDR3 reads TGTGCCAGTAGTATCCCTTGGACAGGCTCTCCGGGGGAGCTGTTTTTT.

The chain employs TRBV18 and TRBJ2-7; 7 nucleotides align to TRBD1. The germline CDR1 and CDR2 sequences are KGHSH and LQKENI. The CDR3 has 14 residues. Germline trimming cut 5 bases from V and 2 bases from J; bases unmatched to any gene: 6. The CDR3 sequence is CASSEGQSAYEQYF. CDR3 bases: TGTGCCAGCTCAGAGGGACAGTCCGCCTACGAGCAGTACTTC.

This rearrangement joins TRBV19 to TRBJ1-1; 7 bases agree with TRBD1. The trim removed 5 bases at V and 7 bases at J, leaving 4 bases unmatched. In germline, CDR1 is LNHDA, CDR2 SQIVND (reference sequence). The CDR3 covers 12 residues. CDR3 bases: TGTGCCAGTAGTGGTCAGGGGGGTGAAGCTTTCTTT. Protein sequence: CASSGQGGEAFF.

The rearrangement links TRBV5-1 to TRBJ2-1; D remains unclear. Trimming took 0 bases from V and 0 from J, leaving 10 bases between them. The CDR3 is 16 residues long. From germline, CDR1 is SGHRS and CDR2 YFSETQ. The CDR3: CASSLVPPSSYNEQFF. DNA of the CDR3: TGCGCCAGCAGCTTGGTTCCCCCAAGCTCCTACAATGAGCAGTTCTTC. Supplemented by reference TRBV5-1 and TRBJ2-1, the full variable domain reads KAGVTQTPRYLIKTRGQQVTLSCSPISGHRSVSWYQQTPGQGLQFLFEYFSETQRNKGNFPGRFSGRQFSNSRSEMNVSTLELGDSALYLCASSLVPPSSYNEQFFGPGTRLTVL.

The chain is built from TRBV7-9 and TRBJ1-1, with D hard to call. The CDR3 runs to 14 residues. The V end lost 0 bases, the J end lost 5 bases, and 10 bases lay between the germline ends. Germline-derived CDR1 and CDR2 are SEHNR and FQNEAQ (reference sequence). CDR3 coding DNA: TGTGCCAGCAGCTTAGCAGACGGCTATACTGAAGCTTTCTTT. Its translation: CASSLADGYTEAFF.

The CDR3 DNA sequence: TGTGCCAGCAGCACGGGGGACAGCCCCTCCAAGACTGGAAACACCATATATTTT. It yields the protein CASSTGDSPSKTGNTIYF. V gene TRBV4-2 combines with J gene TRBJ1-3; 7 bases match TRBD1. The V gene end was trimmed by 5 bases and the J gene end by 2 bases; junction bases not matched to a gene: 15. The CDR3 consists of 18 residues. Germline V gene lookup returns CDR1 LGHNA and CDR2 YNFKEQ.

The rearrangement joins TRBV9 to TRBJ1-6, with 8 nucleotides matching TRBD1. Trimming removed 0 bases from V and 6 bases from J; junction bases left unmatched: 17. The CDR3 length is 20 residues. Germline V gene lookup returns CDR1 SGDLS and CDR2 YYNGEE. CDR3 sequence reads: CASSVDGQGDRGWGNSPLHF. The CDR3, as DNA: TGTGCCAGCAGCGTAGATGGTCAGGGTGACAGGGGATGGGGTAATTCACCCCTCCACTTT.

The genes are TRBV27 and TRBJ2-2; D remains unclear. V was pared by 1 base and J by 6 bases, with 3 bases between. CDR1 is MNHEY and CDR2 is SMNVEV in the germline V gene (reference sequence). The CDR3 is 12 amino acids. The CDR3 loop is CASSLYPGELFF. The CDR3 DNA follows: TGTGCCAGCAGTTTATACCCCGGGGAGCTGTTTTTT.

This chain links TRBV6-5 with TRBJ1-1; D ambiguous. The V gene's germline CDR1 is MNHEY and CDR2 SVGAGI. CDR3 size: 13 residues. V lost 0 bases and J lost 8, with 10 bases in between. The CDR3 sequence is CASSYSVAVEAFF. CDR3 DNA sequence: TGTGCCAGCAGTTACTCTGTGGCCGTAGAAGCTTTCTTT.

This clone appeared a single time. The chain carries TRBV7-3 and TRBJ2-2; no reliable D call. V lost 3 bases, J lost 6 bases, and 5 bases lay in between. This CDR3 is built from 12 residues. The germline gives CDR1 SGHTA, CDR2 FQGTGA. CDR3 sequence (DNA): TGTGCCAGCAGCTTTTACCCCGGGGAGCTGTTTTTT. Its translation is CASSFYPGELFF.

This rearrangement joins TRBV9 to TRBJ1-1; D not certain. This CDR3 contains 15 residues. CDR1 is SGDLS, CDR2 YYNGEE, per germline. Trimming pared 0 bases from V and 1 base from J, leaving 10 bases between. The CDR3 DNA sequence: TGTGCCAGCAGCGTAGCTCCCTCCCCGAACACTGAAGCTTTCTTT. The encoded protein is CASSVAPSPNTEAFF.

The V call is TRBV11-2, the J call TRBJ2-1; D gene uncertain. Germline V gene sequence: CDR1 SGHAT, CDR2 FQNNGV. There are 12 residues in the CDR3. V was pared by 1 base and J by 10 bases, with 8 bases between. CDR3 sequence (DNA): TGTGCCAGCAGCTTAGGTCTGCGGGAGCAGTTCTTC. Translated: CASSLGLREQFF.

The chain links TRBV6-2 or TRBV6-3 to TRBJ1-4; a possible D gene is TRBD1 (6 bases). The CDR3 consists of 18 residues. The germline V and J ends were trimmed by 4 bases and 0 bases, with 18 bases remaining between them. Germline V lookup: CDR1 MNHEY, CDR2 SVGEGT. The CDR3 loop is CASSFPGQTLPTNEKLFF. CDR3 sequence (DNA): TGTGCCAGCAGTTTCCCCGGACAGACACTCCCAACTAATGAAAAACTGTTTTTT.

The chain has TRBV6-2 or TRBV6-3 and TRBJ1-5; 8 bases line up with TRBD1. Unmatched junction bases numbered 0, after V lost 2 bases and J lost 6 bases. In germline, CDR1 is MNHEY, CDR2 SVGEGT. This CDR3 has 13 residues. The CDR3 DNA follows: TGTGCCAGCAGTTACGACAGGGGTCAGCCCCAGCATTTT. This encodes CASSYDRGQPQHF.

This clone was detected once. This chain connects TRBV7-2 to TRBJ1-2; weak D call: TRBD1 (5 bases). Per the germline V gene, CDR1 is SGHTA and CDR2 is FQGNSA. The CDR3 spans 14 residues. The ends were cut back, 3 bases at V and 2 bases at J, with 10 bases in the middle. The CDR3 is CASSFDSRNYGYTF. DNA of the CDR3: TGTGCCAGCAGCTTTGACAGCCGAAACTATGGCTACACCTTC.

The rearrangement joins TRBV27 to TRBJ2-1, with TRBD1 matching 8 bases. Per the germline V gene, CDR1 is MNHEY and CDR2 is SMNVEV (reference sequence). J gave up 1 base and V 2 bases, and 10 bases lay outside the gene matches. This CDR3 has 18 amino acids. The CDR3 DNA follows: TGTGCCAGCAGTTTAAAGGGGACAGGCCTGAGATCCTACAATGAGCAGTTCTTC. It yields the protein CASSLKGTGLRSYNEQFF.

The genes are TRBV29-1 and TRBJ2-1; 8 nucleotides match TRBD1. V trimming: 6 bases; J trimming: 7 bases; junction bases outside the gene matches: 5. This CDR3 contains 12 residues. Germline V lookup: CDR1 SQVTM, CDR2 ANQGSEA. The CDR3 is CSVDRVRNEQFF. The CDR3, as DNA: TGCAGCGTGGACAGGGTCCGAAATGAGCAGTTCTTC.

The CDR3 DNA sequence: TGTGCCAGCTCACAACAGCAGAACACTGAAGCTTTCTTT. It codes for CASSQQQNTEAFF. The chain links TRBV18 to TRBJ1-1; no clear D gene. The ends were cut back, 4 bases at V and 1 base at J, with 7 bases in the middle. CDR1 is KGHSH, CDR2 LQKENI, per germline. CDR3 length: 13 amino acids.

The chain joins TRBV2 to TRBJ2-1, with D possibly being TRBD2 (5 bases). The CDR3 has 15 amino acids. V dropped 2 bases and J dropped 3 bases, with 11 bases sitting between them. The germline gives CDR1 SNHLY, CDR2 FYNNEI. The CDR3 coding sequence is TGTGCCAGCAGTGAAAACCCGGGGAACTACAATGAGCAGTTCTTC. This translates into CASSENPGNYNEQFF.

In DNA form, the CDR3 reads TGTGCCGCCGGGCGAGGGGGCGGTGAGCAGTTCTTC. Encoded protein: CAAGRGGGEQFF. The rearrangement uses TRBV10-3 and TRBJ2-1; 7 positions match TRBD1. J was trimmed by 9 bases and V by 11 bases; bases with no gene match: 10. The CDR3 has 12 residues. CDR1 is ENHRY, CDR2 SYGVKD, per germline.

This clone was observed a handful of times. The V call is TRBV27, the J call TRBJ2-5; 12 bases agree with TRBD2. The CDR3 is 15 amino acids. CDR1 MNHEY and CDR2 SMNVEV come from the germline V gene (reference sequence). J was trimmed by 5 bases and V by 5 bases; bases with no gene match: 6. The CDR3 here is CASSHLAGGRETQYF. The CDR3 bases are TGTGCCAGCAGTCATCTAGCGGGGGGGCGCGAGACCCAGTACTTC.

The chain is built from TRBV4-3 and TRBJ2-2; D not certain. Germline V gene sequence: CDR1 LGHNA, CDR2 YSLEER. This CDR3 is 13 amino acids long. The V gene lost 4 bases and the J gene lost 5 bases, with 8 bases spanning the gap. In DNA form, the CDR3 reads TGCGCCAGCAGCCGAGCGTTGACCGGGGAGCTGTTTTTT. Its protein is CASSRALTGELFF.